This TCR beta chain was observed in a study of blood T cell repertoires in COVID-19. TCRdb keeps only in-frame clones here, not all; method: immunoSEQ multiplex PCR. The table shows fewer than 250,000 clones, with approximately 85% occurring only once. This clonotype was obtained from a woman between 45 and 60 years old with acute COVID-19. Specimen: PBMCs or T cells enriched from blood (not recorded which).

This chain's CDR3 is CASSPTGVGELFF. CDR3 sequence (DNA): TGTGCCAGCAGCCCAACGGGTGTGGGGGAGCTGTTTTTT. The rearrangement links TRBV7-6 to TRBJ2-2; D unclear. The CDR3 loop spans 13 amino acids. The V end was cut by 5 bases, the J end by 8 bases, with 12 bases between. Germline V gives CDR1 SGHVS, CDR2 FNYEAQ. The full variable domain, rest sourced from reference TRBV7-6 and TRBJ2-2, is GAGVSQSPRYKVTKRGQDVALRCDPISGHVSLYWYRQALGQGPEFLTYFNYEAQQDKSGLPNDRFSAERPEGSISTLTIQRTEQRDSAMYRCASSPTGVGELFFGEGSRLTVL.